The 21 T cell receptor beta chains reported below all come from one sample, sequenced in a study of response to subunit inactivated influenza vaccine. A single record per CDR3 protein comes from TCRdb applying MiXCR to the RT-PCR reads. The sample lists under 850,000 distinct CDR3 sequences, 18% occurring once. The material was PBMCs from blood, obtained less than 6 days after vaccination. Receptors originate from a man aged 45-65 years who received an inactivated influenza vaccine.

The chain has TRBV29-1 and TRBJ2-2; D may match TRBD1 or TRBD2 (5 bases each). Per germline, CDR1 SQVTM and CDR2 ANQGSEA. This CDR3 contains 14 residues. V dropped 0 bases and J dropped 6 bases, with 11 bases sitting between them. The CDR3 region has the DNA TGCAGCGTTGAAGATGTTGGGACCGCCGGGGAGCTGTTTTTT. Its protein is CSVEDVGTAGELFF.

The chain combines TRBV7-7 with TRBJ2-2; 7 bases fit TRBD2. The CDR3 is 15 amino acids. V trimming: 2 bases; J trimming: 4 bases; junction bases outside the gene matches: 4. CDR1 and CDR2 from the germline V gene are SSHAT and FNYEAQ (reference sequence). The chain's CDR3 is CASSLYGRGTGELFF. The DNA of the CDR3 is TGTGCCAGCAGCTTATATGGGAGGGGCACCGGGGAGCTGTTTTTT. Filled out from reference TRBV7-7 and TRBJ2-2, the complete variable domain reads GAGVSQSPRYKVTKRGQDVTLRCDPISSHATLYWYQQALGQGPEFLTYFNYEAQPDKSGLPSDRFSAERPEGSISTLTIQRTEQRDSAMYRCASSLYGRGTGELFFGEGSRLTVL.

This clonotype was picked up a small number of times. The chain is built from TRBV15 and TRBJ1-5, with 8 bases fitting TRBD1. Germline loops: CDR1 LNHNV, CDR2 YYDKDF (reference sequence). Germline trimming cut 2 bases from V and 7 bases from J; bases unmatched to any gene: 7. The CDR3 is 15 residues long. CDR3 protein: CATSRPDRGWQPQHF. CDR3 sequence (DNA): TGTGCCACCAGCAGACCAGACAGGGGATGGCAGCCCCAGCATTTT. Full variable domain (missing parts from reference TRBV15 and TRBJ1-5): DAMVIQNPRYQVTQFGKPVTLSCSQTLNHNVMYWYQQKSSQAPKLLFHYYDKDFNNEADTPDNFQSRRPNTSFCFLDIRSPGLGDTAMYLCATSRPDRGWQPQHFGDGTRLSIL.

In this sample, this clonotype turned up a few times. V and J are TRBV6-2 or TRBV6-3 and TRBJ2-3, with a weak D call TRBD2 (5 bases). Trimming left V 7 bases short and J 3 bases short, with 8 bases between. Germline V gives CDR1 MNHEY, CDR2 SVGEGT. This CDR3 region has 12 residues. The CDR3 loop is CASTTGTDTQYF. DNA of the CDR3: TGTGCCAGCACGACGGGAACAGATACGCAGTATTTT.

This clonotype occurred a few times. This chain joins TRBV5-6 and TRBJ2-3; D possibly matches TRBD1 or TRBD2 (6 bases each). The CDR3 contains 14 residues. V lost 3 bases, J lost 0 bases, and 8 bases lay in between. CDR1 and CDR2 from the germline V gene are SGHDT and YYEEEE. The CDR3 loop is CASSSGASTDTQYF. CDR3 nucleotides: TGTGCCAGCAGCTCGGGGGCGAGCACAGATACGCAGTATTTT.

This clonotype has at least ten counts. The V call is TRBV29-1, the J call TRBJ1-1, with D perhaps matching TRBD1 (6 bases). The CDR3 is made up of 13 amino acids. The V and J ends lost 6 bases and 3 bases respectively, with 14 bases between them. Germline CDR1 and CDR2: SQVTM and ANQGSEA. The CDR3, as DNA: TGCAGCGTCGGATACAGGGCGGACACTGAAGCTTTCTTT. It yields the protein CSVGYRADTEAFF.

CDR3 sequence: CASSLIYPGRAEQYF. The CDR3 DNA is TGCGCCAGCAGCTTGATTTACCCGGGAAGGGCCGAGCAGTACTTC. The chain combines TRBV5-1 with TRBJ2-7, with a weak D call TRBD2 (5 bases). V lost 1 base, J lost 6 bases, and 17 bases lay in between. The CDR3 length is 15 residues. Germline loops: CDR1 SGHRS, CDR2 YFSETQ.

This clonotype was detected only a few times. The chain employs TRBV12-3 or TRBV12-4 and TRBJ1-2, with a tentative D call TRBD1 (5 bases). V lost 5 bases and J lost 0, with 13 bases in between. CDR3 length equals 15 residues. The CDR3 sequence is CASSATGDPNYGYTF. The CDR3 DNA follows: TGTGCCAGCAGTGCTACGGGGGACCCTAACTATGGCTACACCTTC.

V usage is TRBV5-1 and J usage is TRBJ2-3; 9 nucleotides match TRBD1. V lost 4 bases, J lost 1 base, and 1 base stayed unmatched. This CDR3 region has 14 residues. The germline CDR1 and CDR2 sequences are SGHRS and YFSETQ. CDR3 DNA: TGCGCCAGCAGCGGGGACAGGGGCACAGATACGCAGTATTTT. It codes for CASSGDRGTDTQYF. Based on the CDR3 plus reference TRBV5-1 and TRBJ2-3, the full variable domain is KAGVTQTPRYLIKTRGQQVTLSCSPISGHRSVSWYQQTPGQGLQFLFEYFSETQRNKGNFPGRFSGRQFSNSRSEMNVSTLELGDSALYLCASSGDRGTDTQYFGPGTRLTVL.

This chain joins TRBV5-1 and TRBJ1-1, with 9 nucleotides matching TRBD1. Per germline, CDR1 SGHRS and CDR2 YFSETQ. This CDR3 has 14 amino acids. The junction had 6 bases not matched to a gene; V was cut back by 4 bases and J by 5 bases. The CDR3 protein is CASSPQDRGTEAFF. The CDR3 DNA follows: TGCGCCAGCAGCCCACAGGACAGGGGAACTGAAGCTTTCTTT.

The V gene is TRBV7-9, the J gene TRBJ2-3, with TRBD1 matching 7 bases. Germline lookup yields CDR1 SEHNR and CDR2 FQNEAQ (reference sequence). CDR3 length: 15 amino acids. Germline trimming cut 6 bases from V and 6 bases from J; bases unmatched to any gene: 12. The CDR3 spells CASSLLKGATDTQYF. CDR3 sequence (DNA): TGTGCCAGCAGTCTCCTCAAGGGGGCGACGGATACGCAGTATTTT. The full variable domain, with the rest looked up from reference TRBV7-9 and TRBJ2-3, is DTGVSQNPRHKITKRGQNVTFRCDPISEHNRLYWYRQTLGQGPEFLTYFQNEAQLEKSRLLSDRFSAERPKGSFSTLEIQRTEQGDSAMYLCASSLLKGATDTQYFGPGTRLTVL.

The CDR3 reads CASSLTGTGDLYGYTF. For the CDR3, the DNA is TGTGCCAGCAGCCTTACCGGGACAGGCGACCTCTATGGCTACACCTTC. J is TRBJ1-2 and V is TRBV7-8; 8 nucleotides line up with TRBD1. Germline CDR1 reads SGHVS; CDR2 reads FQNEAQ. The CDR3 contains 16 residues. V shed 5 bases and J 4 bases; nucleotides not matched to a gene: 12.

The chain links TRBV10-3 to TRBJ1-1; D unclear. V gave up 2 bases and J gave up 3 bases, with 10 bases separating them. The CDR3 has 14 amino acids. Germline-derived CDR1 and CDR2 are ENHRY and SYGVKD. This CDR3 is CAISEDVRDTEAFF. CDR3 nucleotides: TGTGCCATCAGTGAGGACGTACGGGACACTGAAGCTTTCTTT.

This rearrangement joins TRBV7-6 to TRBJ2-1; TRBD1 is a possible D gene (6 bases). Germline lookup yields CDR1 SGHVS and CDR2 FNYEAQ. This CDR3 contains 13 residues. Trimming removed 10 bases at V and 11 bases at J, with 21 bases between. The CDR3 sequence is CATQGIPSNQQFF. The CDR3, as DNA: TGTGCCACACAGGGTATTCCGTCAAACCAGCAGTTCTTC.

This clonotype was counted between two and nine times. The chain carries TRBV15 and TRBJ1-2; D remains unclear. With 4 bases removed from V and 8 bases from J, the gap between germline ends came to 11 bases. This CDR3 has 12 amino acids. Per germline, CDR1 LNHNV and CDR2 YYDKDF (reference sequence). CDR3 in amino acids: CATSIGFGGYTF. CDR3 in DNA: TGTGCCACCAGCATCGGTTTCGGCGGCTACACCTTC.

This clonotype showed up just a few times. V gene TRBV11-2 combines with J gene TRBJ1-2; no definite D call. Germline V gene data show CDR1 as SGHAT and CDR2 as FQNNGV. The V gene lost 5 bases and the J gene lost 8 bases, with 9 bases spanning the gap. The CDR3 sequence is 11 residues long. CDR3 bases: TGTGCCAGCAGCAACCCGGGGGGCTACACCTTC. Translating it yields CASSNPGGYTF.

This clonotype was counted at least ten times. The CDR3 DNA follows: TGCAGCGTTGAAACTAGCGGGCTGAGTCAGTTCTTC. Its protein is CSVETSGLSQFF. The chain carries TRBV29-1 and TRBJ2-1, with 9 bases identical to TRBD2. The CDR3 runs to 12 residues. The V gene's germline CDR1 is SQVTM and CDR2 ANQGSEA. With V trimmed by 2 bases and J by 13 bases, 6 bases remained unmatched.

This clonotype was seen a handful of times. The genes are TRBV7-9 and TRBJ2-1, with no clear D. Germline loops: CDR1 SEHNR, CDR2 FQNEAQ (reference sequence). Trimming stripped 5 bases from V and 0 bases from J, with 14 bases between. The CDR3 sequence is 16 residues long. CDR3 region: CASSPSVGRSYNEQFF. CDR3 DNA sequence: TGTGCCAGCAGCCCCTCCGTAGGTCGCTCCTACAATGAGCAGTTCTTC.

At least ten counts were recorded for this clonotype. The DNA of the CDR3 is TGTGCCAGCAGACAGGGACAATCTCAGCCCCAGCATTTT. Translation gives CASRQGQSQPQHF. The rearrangement joins TRBV12-3 or TRBV12-4 to TRBJ1-5; maybe TRBD1 (6 bases). Trimming pared 6 bases from V and 6 bases from J, leaving 12 bases between. The CDR3 contains 13 residues.

The chain is built from TRBV11-1 and TRBJ2-3; 8 bases match TRBD1. Germline V gene lookup returns CDR1 SGHAT and CDR2 FQDESV (reference sequence). The V segment lost 1 base and the J segment 5 bases; nucleotides outside the gene matches: 14. The CDR3 consists of 18 residues. The CDR3 loop is CASSLVIGDRGKKDTQYF. The CDR3 DNA sequence: TGTGCCAGCAGCTTAGTCATAGGCGACAGGGGAAAAAAAGATACGCAGTATTTT.

This clonotype was detected only a few times. The chain recombines TRBV11-2 with TRBJ2-7; tentatively, D is TRBD1 or TRBD2 (5 bases each). This CDR3 has 13 residues. V dropped 1 base and J dropped 5 bases, with 9 bases sitting between them. Germline V lookup: CDR1 SGHAT, CDR2 FQNNGV. The CDR3 coding sequence is TGTGCCAGCAGCTTAGCGGGACCCCACGAGCAGTACTTC. This gives the protein CASSLAGPHEQYF.